Listed below are T cell receptor beta chains from one sample, sequenced in a study of T cell clonotyping in hematopoietic cell transplantation. TCRdb keeps only in-frame clones here, not all; method: immunoSEQ multiplex PCR. The repertoire holds roughly 40,000 clones, with 85% as singletons. This material consisted of peripheral blood mononuclear cells, taken before stem cell transplant. The receptors derive from a man aged 55 to 69 with acute myeloid leukemia. Some clones in this sample may be carry-over from other donors' samples. Each CDR3 is given with its conserved first and last residue. The order of the fields is D gene, clone size, J gene, V gene, CDR3 DNA, CDR3 protein. A D gene is named only where the DNA matches it firmly. Not all rows give a size; the values are once, few, many and, for expanded clones, a class.

d_call: -; clone_size: once; j_call: TRBJ2-2; v_call: TRBV28; cdr3_nt: TGTGCCAGCAGTTTATGGGGACAGAACACCGGGGAGCTGTTTTTT; cdr3_aa: CASSLWGQNTGELFF
d_call: -; clone_size: -; j_call: TRBJ1-4; v_call: TRBV2; cdr3_nt: TGTGCCAGCAGGGGTTCCCACAGGAATAATGAAAAACTGTTTTTT; cdr3_aa: CASRGSHRNNEKLFF
d_call: -; clone_size: once; j_call: TRBJ2-7; v_call: TRBV19; cdr3_nt: TGTGCCAGTAGTATTCGCTTCTCGGGTGGCGGCTACGAGCAGTACTTC; cdr3_aa: CASSIRFSGGGYEQYF
d_call: TRBD2; clone_size: -; j_call: TRBJ2-5; v_call: TRBV28; cdr3_nt: TGTGCCAGCAGGGCCGGGACTAGCGGTTTCCCCAACTTC; cdr3_aa: CASRAGTSGFPNF
d_call: TRBD1; clone_size: -; j_call: TRBJ2-7; v_call: TRBV6-6; cdr3_nt: TGTGCCAGCAGTTACTCCCAGGGGACAGGGTTGCGCGAGCAGTACTTC; cdr3_aa: CASSYSQGTGLREQYF
d_call: -; clone_size: medium-sized; j_call: TRBJ1-6; v_call: TRBV5-8; cdr3_nt: TGTGCCAGCAGCTTGGGGCAGGGAGGGAATTCACCCCTCCACTTT; cdr3_aa: CASSLGQGGNSPLHF
d_call: -; clone_size: -; j_call: TRBJ1-2; v_call: TRBV28; cdr3_nt: TGTGCCAGCAGTTTATATGGGCCCAGGATTCGGGACTATGGCTACACCTTC; cdr3_aa: CASSLYGPRIRDYGYTF
d_call: TRBD1; clone_size: -; j_call: TRBJ2-5; v_call: TRBV2; cdr3_nt: TGTGCCAGCAGTGAATATGTCGGGACAGACCAAGAGACCCAGTACTTC; cdr3_aa: CASSEYVGTDQETQYF
d_call: -; clone_size: -; j_call: TRBJ1-1; v_call: TRBV18; cdr3_nt: TGTGCCAGCCTGGGGGGCGCGAACACTGAAGCTTTCTTT; cdr3_aa: CASLGGANTEAFF
d_call: TRBD1; clone_size: -; j_call: TRBJ2-7; v_call: TRBV7-2; cdr3_nt: TGTGCCAGCAGCTTATTGGACAGGGGAGGCGAGCAGTACTTC; cdr3_aa: CASSLLDRGGEQYF
d_call: -; clone_size: -; j_call: TRBJ2-1; v_call: TRBV7-8; cdr3_nt: TGTGCCAGCAGCCAGGCCGGACACTCCTACAATGAGCAGTTCTTC; cdr3_aa: CASSQAGHSYNEQFF
d_call: -; clone_size: -; j_call: TRBJ2-1; v_call: TRBV11-3; cdr3_nt: TGTGCCAGCAGCCCAAACAATGAGCAGTTCTTC; cdr3_aa: CASSPNNEQFF
d_call: -; clone_size: -; j_call: TRBJ2-3; v_call: TRBV2; cdr3_nt: TGTGCCAGCAGTACAAACACAGATACGCAGTATTTT; cdr3_aa: CASSTNTDTQYF
d_call: -; clone_size: -; j_call: TRBJ2-7; v_call: TRBV7-2; cdr3_nt: TGTGCCAGCAGCCCCATTCGAAGTAAGGGGAACGAGCAGTACTTC; cdr3_aa: CASSPIRSKGNEQYF
d_call: -; clone_size: -; j_call: TRBJ1-4; v_call: TRBV6-5; cdr3_nt: TGTGCCAGCAGCCGACAGGCGCAGCGTGAAAAACTGTTTTTT; cdr3_aa: CASSRQAQREKLFF
d_call: -; clone_size: few; j_call: TRBJ2-2; v_call: TRBV30; cdr3_nt: TGTGCCTGGATGAAAACAGGGAGAGCCGGGGAGCTGTTTTTT; cdr3_aa: CAWMKTGRAGELFF
d_call: TRBD2; clone_size: -; j_call: TRBJ2-6; v_call: TRBV28; cdr3_nt: TGTGCCAGCAGTCCCTCGGGGGGAGGCTCTGGGGCCAACGTCCTGACTTTC; cdr3_aa: CASSPSGGGSGANVLTF
d_call: -; clone_size: -; j_call: TRBJ1-3; v_call: TRBV6-1; cdr3_nt: TGTGCCAGCAGCGATGCCAGAAACACCATATATTTT; cdr3_aa: CASSDARNTIYF
d_call: TRBD1; clone_size: -; j_call: TRBJ2-7; v_call: TRBV6-5; cdr3_nt: TGTGCCAGCAGTTACTCGAATATGCGACAGGGGCAGGAGTACTTC; cdr3_aa: CASSYSNMRQGQEYF
d_call: -; clone_size: -; j_call: TRBJ2-7; v_call: TRBV7-9; cdr3_nt: TGTGCCAGCAGCTCACCCCTTACGCCGGGTTACGAGCAGTACTTC; cdr3_aa: CASSSPLTPGYEQYF
d_call: -; clone_size: -; j_call: TRBJ2-5; v_call: TRBV2; cdr3_nt: TGTGCCAGCAGTAAAAGGACCGCCAACCCAGGGGAGACCCAGTACTTC; cdr3_aa: CASSKRTANPGETQYF
d_call: -; clone_size: -; j_call: TRBJ2-3; v_call: TRBV4-3; cdr3_nt: TGCGCCAGCAGCCAGGGGGCGGGGATCGGGGCAGATACGCAGTATTTT; cdr3_aa: CASSQGAGIGADTQYF
d_call: TRBD1; clone_size: -; j_call: TRBJ2-7; v_call: TRBV30; cdr3_nt: TGTGCCTGGAGGAGACAGGGAATTGCCTACGAGCAGTACTTC; cdr3_aa: CAWRRQGIAYEQYF
d_call: -; clone_size: -; j_call: TRBJ1-4; v_call: TRBV5-6; cdr3_nt: TGTGCCAGCAGCGCCCTTGGGGGACAAGATAATGAAAAACTGTTTTTT; cdr3_aa: CASSALGGQDNEKLFF
d_call: TRBD1; clone_size: few; j_call: TRBJ1-3; v_call: TRBV7-6; cdr3_nt: TGTGCCAGCAGCCTACAGGGACAGGGAAACACCATATATTTT; cdr3_aa: CASSLQGQGNTIYF
d_call: -; clone_size: -; j_call: TRBJ1-4; v_call: TRBV2; cdr3_nt: TGTGCCAGCAGGCTTAGGACAACTAATGAAAAACTGTTTTTT; cdr3_aa: CASRLRTTNEKLFF
d_call: -; clone_size: -; j_call: TRBJ2-7; v_call: TRBV7-2; cdr3_nt: TGTGCCAGCAGCTCCCGGCGGGCGTACGAGCAGTACTTC; cdr3_aa: CASSSRRAYEQYF
d_call: TRBD1; clone_size: -; j_call: TRBJ1-1; v_call: TRBV4-3; cdr3_nt: TGCGCCAGCAGCCCTTATCCCCCGGGACAGATAAACACTCAAGCTTTCTTT; cdr3_aa: CASSPYPPGQINTQAFF
d_call: -; clone_size: -; j_call: TRBJ2-3; v_call: TRBV7-6; cdr3_nt: TGTGCCAGCAGCTCCGAGGATACGCAGTATTTT; cdr3_aa: CASSSEDTQYF
d_call: -; clone_size: -; j_call: TRBJ1-2; v_call: TRBV9; cdr3_nt: TGTGCCAGCAGCGTCCGATCAGGGACGAGGAAGGATGGCTACACCTTC; cdr3_aa: CASSVRSGTRKDGYTF
d_call: -; clone_size: -; j_call: TRBJ1-5; v_call: TRBV30; cdr3_nt: TGTGCCTGGAGACCCCCAGGGTCTTGGCAGCCCCAGCATTTT; cdr3_aa: CAWRPPGSWQPQHF
d_call: -; clone_size: few; j_call: TRBJ2-2; v_call: TRBV7-7; cdr3_nt: TGTGCTAGCAGCTTAGATGTCGGGGCGAACACCGGGGAGCTGTTTTTT; cdr3_aa: CASSLDVGANTGELFF
d_call: TRBD1; clone_size: -; j_call: TRBJ1-2; v_call: TRBV4-3; cdr3_nt: TGCGCCAGCAGCCCCCAGGGGGCGCTTGGCTACACCTTC; cdr3_aa: CASSPQGALGYTF
d_call: -; clone_size: -; j_call: TRBJ1-2; v_call: TRBV28; cdr3_nt: TGTGCCAGCAGGCCTTGGTCACAAGACGGCTATGGCTACACCTTC; cdr3_aa: CASRPWSQDGYGYTF
d_call: -; clone_size: -; j_call: TRBJ1-2; v_call: TRBV7-3; cdr3_nt: TGTGCCAGCAGCCCAGCCCGGGACAACTATGGCTACACCTTC; cdr3_aa: CASSPARDNYGYTF
d_call: TRBD2; clone_size: -; j_call: TRBJ2-3; v_call: TRBV28; cdr3_nt: TGTGCCAGCCGCACACTAGCGGGGGGGTTCCATACGCAGTATTTT; cdr3_aa: CASRTLAGGFHTQYF
d_call: TRBD1; clone_size: -; j_call: TRBJ1-1; v_call: TRBV11-2; cdr3_nt: TGTGCCAGCAGCTTAGAGCGGGACAGAATGACTGAAGCTTTCTTT; cdr3_aa: CASSLERDRMTEAFF
d_call: TRBD1; clone_size: -; j_call: TRBJ2-7; v_call: TRBV4-2; cdr3_nt: TGTGCCAGCAGCCCACAAGGGTCGACAGGGGGCGCGGACGAGCAGTACTTC; cdr3_aa: CASSPQGSTGGADEQYF
d_call: -; clone_size: -; j_call: TRBJ1-5; v_call: TRBV4-3; cdr3_nt: TGCGCCAGCAGCCAAGATTGGGGGGACAATAATCAGCCCCAGCATTTT; cdr3_aa: CASSQDWGDNNQPQHF
d_call: -; clone_size: -; j_call: TRBJ2-5; v_call: TRBV5-8; cdr3_nt: TGTGCCAGCAGCTTGGAGCAGCGGAGTTGGGAGACCCAGTACTTC; cdr3_aa: CASSLEQRSWETQYF
d_call: -; clone_size: -; j_call: TRBJ1-2; v_call: TRBV28; cdr3_nt: TGTGCCAGCAGTTCCGCGGAGGGGGTCGTCTATGGCTACACCTTC; cdr3_aa: CASSSAEGVVYGYTF
d_call: -; clone_size: -; j_call: TRBJ2-3; v_call: TRBV7-2; cdr3_nt: TGTGCCAGCAGCCGGGACTTTACAGATACGCAGTATTTT; cdr3_aa: CASSRDFTDTQYF
d_call: -; clone_size: -; j_call: TRBJ2-5; v_call: TRBV5-1; cdr3_nt: TGCGCCAGCAGCTTGGGACAGAGAGAGACCCAGTACTTC; cdr3_aa: CASSLGQRETQYF
d_call: TRBD1; clone_size: -; j_call: TRBJ2-3; v_call: TRBV30; cdr3_nt: TGTGCCTGGGCGACAGGGGGAGAAGCAGATACGCAGTATTTT; cdr3_aa: CAWATGGEADTQYF
d_call: TRBD1; clone_size: -; j_call: TRBJ1-5; v_call: TRBV5-8; cdr3_nt: TGTGCCAGCAGCCTAAGACAGGGTTCAAATAGCAATCAGCCCCAGCATTTT; cdr3_aa: CASSLRQGSNSNQPQHF
d_call: -; clone_size: -; j_call: TRBJ1-1; v_call: TRBV29-1; cdr3_nt: TGCAGCGTCAATCAGGGGCGCACTGAAGCTTTCTTT; cdr3_aa: CSVNQGRTEAFF
d_call: -; clone_size: -; j_call: TRBJ1-1; v_call: TRBV4-1; cdr3_nt: TGCGCCAGCAGCCAAGAAAGGGGAGCTTTCTTT; cdr3_aa: CASSQERGAFF
d_call: -; clone_size: -; j_call: TRBJ1-5; v_call: TRBV7-3; cdr3_nt: TGTGCCACCAAAACGGCGGGGGGCGGTGGCCAGCCCCAGCATTTT; cdr3_aa: CATKTAGGGGQPQHF
d_call: -; clone_size: -; j_call: TRBJ2-3; v_call: TRBV5-1; cdr3_nt: TGCGCCAGCAGCTCGCGGGTCCGGAGCACAGATACGCAGTATTTT; cdr3_aa: CASSSRVRSTDTQYF
d_call: TRBD1; clone_size: -; j_call: TRBJ1-2; v_call: TRBV28; cdr3_nt: TGTGCCAGCAAGGACGGGACAGGGGGCGTTTACTATGGCTACACCTTC; cdr3_aa: CASKDGTGGVYYGYTF
d_call: TRBD2; clone_size: -; j_call: TRBJ2-7; v_call: TRBV19; cdr3_nt: TGTGCCAGTAACGCGGGGGATGGCTACGAGCAGTACTTC; cdr3_aa: CASNAGDGYEQYF